This TCR beta chain came from a study of blood T cells in healthy people across ages. A second about 7 to 12 cycle PCR used barcoded and J-beta primers. The authors tagged each cDNA molecule using a template-switch adaptor with 12 random nucleotides. Each of the samples gave a minimum of 2.5 million paired-end reads that contained CDR3. TCRdb fed the 5' RACE reads into MiXCR, producing one record per CDR3 protein. Of more than 650,000 distinct CDR3 sequences listed, 20% to 30% are singletons. With respect to this clonotype: Its antigen is currently unknown.

Every sample yielded at least 6.5 million isolated PBMCs. Whole-study results and caveats: More naive CD4+ cells and higher diversity were found in long-lived than in aged donors.

Looked up from germline, CDR1 is SEHNR and CDR2 is FQNEAQ (reference sequence). The CDR3 runs 16 residues. The same data also went into a second study, on T cells of mothers and their children.

V gene TRBV7-9 combines with J gene TRBJ2-1; D may match TRBD1 or TRBD2 (5 bases each). With the DNA end fitting TRBJ2-7 better, the J assignment may be wrong. The receptor was derived from a boy younger than 18 in good health. Sequencing was done on a sample of blood. The CDR3: CASSPRSGPSSYEQYF. In DNA, the CDR3 is TGTGCCAGCAGCCCCCGTTCGGGACCTAGCTCCTACGAGCAGTACTTC.